Below, 18 T cell receptor beta chains from the same sample are listed, as sequenced in a study of OX40 agonist ivuxolimab in advanced cancers. Repertoires were generated with immunoSEQ multiplex PCR, while TCRdb's copy carries only in-frame clones and drops some. The sample yields tens of thousands of clones, 90% to 95% seen once. This specimen was CD4+ or CD8+ T cells sorted from blood, taken in a trial of the OX40 agonist ivuxolimab. Receptor source: an adult with an advanced solid tumor such as melanoma, head and neck, liver or kidney cancer.

This clone was counted only a few times. The V gene is TRBV2, the J gene TRBJ1-6; D not resolved. This CDR3 comprises 15 residues. The germline gives CDR1 SNHLY, CDR2 FYNNEI. V shed 3 bases and J shed 0 bases, with 6 bases lying between them. This chain's CDR3 is CASSDWSSYNSPLHF. The CDR3 DNA follows: TGTGCCAGCAGTGACTGGAGCTCCTATAATTCACCCCTCCACTTT. Based on the CDR3 plus reference TRBV2 and TRBJ1-6, the full variable domain is EPEVTQTPSHQVTQMGQEVILRCVPISNHLYFYWYRQILGQKVEFLVSFYNNEISEKSEIFDDQFSVERPDGSNFTLKIRSTKLEDSAMYFCASSDWSSYNSPLHFGNGTRLTVT.

The chain carries TRBV7-6 and TRBJ2-1; 10 positions match TRBD2. Germline trimming cut 6 bases from V and 6 bases from J; bases unmatched to any gene: 11. Germline V CDR1 and CDR2: SGHVS, FNYEAQ. This CDR3 is built from 16 residues. In DNA, the CDR3 is TGTGCCAGCAGTTACCCCCGGGTAGCGGGGGGCAATGAGCAGTTCTTC. Its translation: CASSYPRVAGGNEQFF.

V and J are TRBV4-3 and TRBJ2-1; D is ambiguous. From germline, CDR1 is LGHNA and CDR2 YSLEER. This CDR3 has 15 residues. The V end was cut by 4 bases, the J end by 0 bases, with 10 bases between. CDR3 sequence: CASSLDLSSYNEQFF. DNA for the CDR3: TGCGCCAGCAGCCTCGACCTATCCTCCTACAATGAGCAGTTCTTC.

The gene calls are TRBV27 and TRBJ1-2, with no clear D. Germline CDR1 and CDR2: MNHEY and SMNVEV (reference sequence). This CDR3 is built from 15 residues. The V end lost 0 bases, the J end lost 6 bases, and 14 bases lay between the germline ends. The CDR3 bases are TGTGCCAGCAGTTTATCGAACAGTGGGCGCGATGGCTACACCTTC. Residues: CASSLSNSGRDGYTF.

The chain has TRBV6-1 and TRBJ1-5, with a tentative D call TRBD1 (5 bases). This CDR3 region has 14 residues. The ends were cut back, 1 base at V and 4 bases at J, with 8 bases in the middle. CDR1 is MNHNS and CDR2 is SASEGT in the germline V gene. The DNA of the CDR3 is TGTGCCAGCAGTGAAGAGGCAGGGAATCAGCCCCAGCATTTT. Translating it yields CASSEEAGNQPQHF.

The chain recombines TRBV7-9 with TRBJ1-2; D gene ambiguous. The CDR3 totals 11 residues. Germline V gene sequence: CDR1 SEHNR, CDR2 FQNEAQ (reference sequence). Trimming took 4 bases from V and 6 from J, leaving 6 bases between them. The CDR3 sequence: CASSSGHGYTF. The CDR3 region has the DNA TGTGCCAGCAGCTCCGGGCATGGCTACACCTTC.

The J gene is TRBJ1-1, the V gene TRBV10-3; D is undetermined. V lost 0 bases, J lost 1 base, and 6 bases lay in between. Germline CDR1 and CDR2: ENHRY and SYGVKD. The CDR3 runs to 14 residues. In DNA, the CDR3 is TGTGCCATCAGTGAGTCGCCAGAGAACACTGAAGCTTTCTTT. Protein product: CAISESPENTEAFF.

The chain is built from TRBV11-2 and TRBJ1-1; 12 nucleotides match TRBD1. V shed 4 bases and J 1 base; nucleotides not matched to a gene: 7. The CDR3 contains 17 residues. The germline gives CDR1 SGHAT, CDR2 FQNNGV. The CDR3 spells CASSSTGTGGQNTEAFF. CDR3 DNA sequence: TGTGCCAGCAGCTCGACCGGGACAGGGGGCCAGAACACTGAAGCTTTCTTT.

The rearrangement joins TRBV7-2 to TRBJ2-5; 10 bases fit TRBD2. The CDR3 has 16 residues. V gave up 3 bases and J gave up 5 bases; unmatched junction bases: 9. Germline loops: CDR1 SGHTA, CDR2 FQGNSA. The CDR3 DNA is TGTGCCAGCAGCTTGTCGACTAGCGGGTTAGGGGAGACCCAGTACTTC. Translation gives CASSLSTSGLGETQYF. The full variable domain, its missing parts supplied by reference TRBV7-2 and TRBJ2-5, is GAGVSQSPSNKVTEKGKDVELRCDPISGHTALYWYRQSLGQGLEFLIYFQGNSAPDKSGLPSDRFSAERTGGSVSTLTIQRTQQEDSAVYLCASSLSTSGLGETQYFGPGTRLLVL.

The V call is TRBV11-2, the J call TRBJ2-5, with 10 positions matching TRBD2. Germline CDR1 SGHAT, CDR2 FQNNGV. This CDR3 is 16 amino acids long. The V gene end was trimmed by 5 bases and the J gene end by 0 bases; junction bases not matched to a gene: 6. The chain's CDR3 is CASSDTSGEYQETQYF. Written as DNA, the CDR3 is TGTGCCAGCAGCGATACTAGCGGGGAGTACCAAGAGACCCAGTACTTC.

The V call is TRBV9, the J call TRBJ2-4; TRBD1 is a possible D gene (5 bases). Looked up from germline, CDR1 is SGDLS and CDR2 is YYNGEE. The V gene lost 1 base and the J gene lost 7 bases, with 15 bases spanning the gap. There are 15 residues in the CDR3. This CDR3 reads CASSVWGRVENIQYF. DNA of the CDR3: TGTGCCAGCAGCGTATGGGGCAGGGTGGAGAACATTCAGTACTTC. Complete variable domain (other parts from reference TRBV9 and TRBJ2-4): DSGVTQTPKHLITATGQRVTLRCSPRSGDLSVYWYQQSLDQGLQFLIQYYNGEERAKGNILERFSAQQFPDLHSELNLSSLELGDSALYFCASSVWGRVENIQYFGAGTRLSVL.

V usage is TRBV7-8 and J usage is TRBJ2-7, with D possibly TRBD1 on 5 matching bases. Per the germline V gene, CDR1 is SGHVS and CDR2 is FQNEAQ. The CDR3 contains 14 residues. The ends were cut back, 5 bases at V and 2 bases at J, with 13 bases in the middle. The CDR3 nucleotides read TGTGCCAGCAGCCTCCAACGACAGCCCTACGAGCAGTACGTC. It yields the protein CASSLQRQPYEQYV.

The chain carries TRBV2 and TRBJ1-5, with TRBD1 as a possible D gene (5 bases). CDR3 length: 14 amino acids. Germline lookup yields CDR1 SNHLY and CDR2 FYNNEI. The V gene lost 4 bases and the J gene lost 0 bases, with 7 bases spanning the gap. The CDR3 sequence: CASSGGGSNQPQHF. The CDR3 nucleotides are TGTGCCAGCAGTGGGGGCGGTAGCAATCAGCCCCAGCATTTT.

The CDR3 loop reads CASSVGEAGGPTDTQYF. The CDR3 DNA follows: TGTGCCAGCAGCGTAGGTGAAGCGGGAGGGCCAACAGATACGCAGTATTTT. The chain uses TRBV9 and TRBJ2-3, with 10 positions matching TRBD2. The germline CDR1 and CDR2 sequences are SGDLS and YYNGEE. The CDR3 spans 17 residues. Trimming took 0 bases from V and 3 from J; bases not matched to a gene: 7.

The chain couples TRBV7-8 to TRBJ1-2; D gene uncertain. V shed 3 bases and J shed 5 bases, with 16 bases lying between them. CDR1 is SGHVS and CDR2 is FQNEAQ in the germline V gene. The CDR3 length is 15 residues. CDR3: CASSLGGSTTYGYTF. The CDR3 bases are TGTGCCAGCAGCTTGGGCGGCTCTACCACTTATGGCTACACCTTC.

This clone was found once. For the CDR3, the DNA is TGTGCCAGCAGTTTGGGACCCCGGACTGAAACCTACGAGCAGTACTTC. Residues: CASSLGPRTETYEQYF. The chain carries TRBV28 and TRBJ2-7; D might be TRBD1 or TRBD2, each matching 5 bases. V was clipped by 3 bases and J by 2 bases, with 17 bases between them. The germline gives CDR1 MDHEN, CDR2 SYDVKM. This CDR3 spans 16 amino acids.

The chain joins TRBV9 to TRBJ2-7, with TRBD2 matching 8 bases. Per the germline V gene, CDR1 is SGDLS and CDR2 is YYNGEE. The CDR3 length is 16 residues. The ends lost 0 bases at V and 3 bases at J; junction bases unmatched: 8. Here the CDR3 reads CASSVGGAGEGYEQYF. CDR3 nucleotide sequence: TGTGCCAGCAGCGTAGGGGGAGCGGGAGAGGGCTACGAGCAGTACTTC. Variable domain in full (rest from reference TRBV9 and TRBJ2-7): DSGVTQTPKHLITATGQRVTLRCSPRSGDLSVYWYQQSLDQGLQFLIQYYNGEERAKGNILERFSAQQFPDLHSELNLSSLELGDSALYFCASSVGGAGEGYEQYFGPGTRLTVT.

This chain joins TRBV27 and TRBJ2-2; 7 nucleotides agree with TRBD2. The CDR3 has 16 amino acids. V shed 6 bases and J 1 base; nucleotides not matched to a gene: 8. Germline V CDR1 and CDR2: MNHEY, SMNVEV (reference sequence). The CDR3 DNA follows: TGTGCCAGCAGCCAACGACTAGCCCGGAACACCGGGGAGCTGTTTTTT. Encoded protein: CASSQRLARNTGELFF.